This T cell receptor beta chain appears in the sequencing data of a study of T cells in Graves' hyperthyroidism and ophthalmopathy. General study points: Most thyroid-expanded clonotypes above 0.001 were also found in blood. A model of 13 V-J features distinguished ophthalmopathy from stable hyperthyroidism.

The CDR3 regions of TCR beta were amplified from RNA transcripts. The TCR CDR3 first-round RT-PCR relied on the HTBI primer set. TCRdb used MiXCR to reprocess the multiplex PCR reads, holding one entry per CDR3 protein. The top ten hold around 9.6% of the sample, which has some 740,000 distinct CDR3 sequences, about 14% seen once. This CDR3 has 14 amino acids. The germline V gene encodes CDR1 SGHVS and CDR2 FQNEAQ. V lost 8 bases, J lost 0 bases, and 11 bases lay in between. The definition of stable Graves' hyperthyroidism was no ophthalmopathy progression within 18 months. The study excluded patients with uncontrolled infection, other autoimmune disease, pregnancy or lactation. This clonotype was recorded at least ten times. Its antigen is currently unknown.

The sequenced material came from blood. The V gene is TRBV7-8, the J gene TRBJ2-4; D remains ambiguous. The sequence came from a woman aged 18-35 years with Graves' hyperthyroidism. The CDR3 DNA is TGTGCCAGCGGGTCCCTGAAAGCCAAAAACATTCAGTACTTC. It specifies CASGSLKAKNIQYF.